Each of the 2 T cell receptor beta chains below was sequenced from the same sample in a study of T cell responses to AZD1222 COVID-19 vaccine. Produced via immunoSEQ multiplex PCR; TCRdb's table is partial and in-frame only. The data hold about 190,000 clones, with around 93% observed a single time. The sequencing used peripheral blood, collected on day 0 of AZD1222 vaccination. The receptors derive from an adult in good health.

This chain links TRBV28 with TRBJ1-1; tentative D call: TRBD1 (5 bases). CDR3 length: 16 residues. The germline gives CDR1 MDHEN, CDR2 SYDVKM. V lost 5 bases and J lost 1, with 17 bases in between. CDR3 loop: CASSAYPGDRNTEAFF. The DNA for the CDR3 is TGTGCCAGCAGTGCTTATCCGGGAGACAGGAACACTGAAGCTTTCTTT.

This clone was seen a handful of times. This rearrangement joins TRBV7-8 to TRBJ2-3; TRBD2 matches 15 bases. Trimming at V came to 3 bases and at J to 3 bases, leaving 1 base not matched to a gene. Germline CDR1 is SGHVS and CDR2 is FQNEAQ. This CDR3 region has 16 residues. CDR3 nucleotides: TGTGCCAGCAGCTTCGGGACTAGCGGGAGGACAGATACGCAGTATTTT. Translated, it gives CASSFGTSGRTDTQYF.